Listed below are T cell receptor beta chains from one sample, sequenced in a study of HIV-infected patients and healthy controls. In TCRdb, the 5' RACE reads were re-called with MiXCR into one record per CDR3 protein. The sample yields about 15,000 distinct CDR3 sequences, 5.5% seen once. Sequences were obtained from blood. Receptors were obtained from an adult in good health. The CDR3 runs from the conserved cysteine through the conserved F or W.

length	V	CDR3
16	TRBV7-2	CASSWGTATSNYGYTF
15	TRBV2	CASRRDRGSNQPQHF
13	TRBV20-1	CSARETPPYEQYF
16	TRBV7-2	CASSLRIQRGHNEQFF
14	TRBV19	CASSIGGPTGELFF
15	TRBV7-9	CASSHGQGEVNIQYF
14	TRBV27	CASSPLDPNTEAFF
17	TRBV7-9	CASSRPSRAQYQETQYF
15	TRBV12-3/TRBV12-4	CASSFLAGNAYEQYF
14	TRBV7-2	CASSLTSSNQPQHF
15	TRBV16	CASSQAGNSYNEQFF
13	TRBV29-1	CSVDWGGGQPQHF
13	TRBV11-3	CARPATSNTEAFF
10	TRBV2	CASRNYGYTF
14	TRBV12-3/TRBV12-4	CASSRTGGYNEQFF
14	TRBV4-2	CASSQVAGSGKLFF
15	TRBV29-1	CSVTGGEVRFNEQFF
12	TRBV7-9	CASTSGNYEQYF
12	TRBV27	CASSPSGTTQYF
14	TRBV4-3	CASSQIHEASGAFF
14	TRBV9	CASGGEIAPGELFF
15	TRBV29-1	CSAVPTGGARNEQYF
13	TRBV20-1	CSFRASGAYEQYF
14	TRBV9	CASSPGVHAAEAFF
14	TRBV7-8	CASSLVQGDRWKYF
14	TRBV5-4	CASSLFTGPGEQYF
14	TRBV20-1	CSARTGGFEQPQHF
15	TRBV18	CASSPQGLSADEQYF
13	TRBV12-3/TRBV12-4	CASAQASTDTQYF
14	TRBV12-3/TRBV12-4	CARRRGSAKNIQYF
13	TRBV7-2	CASSLTGGYGYTF
13	TRBV2	CASRARPPYGYTF
16	TRBV6-6	CASSYSTADHKPEQYF
13	TRBV20-1	CRPAGQSWTEAFF
15	TRBV4-3	CASSQVSAGTDTQYF
15	TRBV4-1	CASSQALREDTEAFF
11	TRBV12-3/TRBV12-4	CASSSRFDLHF
15	TRBV9	CASSGTGENTGELFF
12	TRBV29-1	CSVVGKNTEAFF
14	TRBV6-2/TRBV6-3	CASSYGSTAGEQYF
16	TRBV20-1	CSASTAWGEESYEQYF
15	TRBV6-6	CASSYYRGNNQPQHF
14	TRBV7-9	CASSSRGLDTEAFF
13	TRBV5-1	CASSWGAHEKLFF
14	TRBV4-2	CASSQGFLDNEQFF
18	TRBV20-1	CSARGPPASGGGIGEQFF
14	TRBV12-3/TRBV12-4	CASRTSGPLTEAFF